The clone carrying this TCR beta chain was seen ten or more times. Each CDR3 protein is one row after TCRdb ran MiXCR on the 5' RACE reads. The sample carries fewer than 450,000 distinct CDR3 sequences, about 28% recorded once. Germline CDR1 reads SGHRS; CDR2 reads YFSETQ. This CDR3 region has 15 residues. Deletions cut 1 base from V and 1 base from J, with 11 bases between. These data originate in a study of identical twins' blood T cells. The TCR was taken from a woman between 18 and 55 years old in good health. The V gene is TRBV5-1, the J gene TRBJ1-1; D remains unclear. Sequencing was carried out using PBMCs. CDR3 amino acids: CASSLMQTPNTEAFF. The CDR3 DNA is TGCGCCAGCAGCTTGATGCAGACCCCGAACACTGAAGCTTTCTTT.